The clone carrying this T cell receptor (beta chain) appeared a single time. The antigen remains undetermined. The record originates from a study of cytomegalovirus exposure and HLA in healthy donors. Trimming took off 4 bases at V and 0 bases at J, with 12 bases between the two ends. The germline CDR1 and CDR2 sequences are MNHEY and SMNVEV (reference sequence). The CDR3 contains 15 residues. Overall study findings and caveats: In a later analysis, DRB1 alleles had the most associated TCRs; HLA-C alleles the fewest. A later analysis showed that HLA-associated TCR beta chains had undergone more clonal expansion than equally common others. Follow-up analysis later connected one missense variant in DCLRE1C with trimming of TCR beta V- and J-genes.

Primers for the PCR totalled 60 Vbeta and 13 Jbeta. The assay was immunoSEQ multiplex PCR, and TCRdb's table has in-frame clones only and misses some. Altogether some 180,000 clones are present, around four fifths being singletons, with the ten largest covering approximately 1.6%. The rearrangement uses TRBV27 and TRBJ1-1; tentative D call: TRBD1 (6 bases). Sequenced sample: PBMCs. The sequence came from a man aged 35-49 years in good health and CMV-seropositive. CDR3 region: CASSSPGTLNTEAFF. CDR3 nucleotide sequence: TGTGCCAGCAGTTCGCCCGGGACACTGAACACTGAAGCTTTCTTT.